This T cell receptor (beta chain) was recorded in a study of T cell changes during pregnancy in multiple sclerosis. Clones were read by immunoSEQ multiplex PCR, and TCRdb kept only the in-frame ones, dropping some. The table includes tens of thousands of clones, approximately 89% detected once. The clonotype originates from a female donor with multiple sclerosis, enrolled in a pregnancy study. The sequencing here drew on CD8+ T cells from peripheral blood mononuclear cells, taken in the second trimester of pregnancy.

The CDR3 nucleotides read TGTGCCAGCAGCGACGGGACTAGCGGTTGGGGGACAGATACGCAGTATTTT. This encodes CASSDGTSGWGTDTQYF. The chain joins TRBV9 to TRBJ2-3; 11 bases are a match to TRBD2. The CDR3 sequence is 17 residues long. Germline V gene lookup returns CDR1 SGDLS and CDR2 YYNGEE. J lost 3 bases, V lost 3 bases, and 9 bases had no gene match.